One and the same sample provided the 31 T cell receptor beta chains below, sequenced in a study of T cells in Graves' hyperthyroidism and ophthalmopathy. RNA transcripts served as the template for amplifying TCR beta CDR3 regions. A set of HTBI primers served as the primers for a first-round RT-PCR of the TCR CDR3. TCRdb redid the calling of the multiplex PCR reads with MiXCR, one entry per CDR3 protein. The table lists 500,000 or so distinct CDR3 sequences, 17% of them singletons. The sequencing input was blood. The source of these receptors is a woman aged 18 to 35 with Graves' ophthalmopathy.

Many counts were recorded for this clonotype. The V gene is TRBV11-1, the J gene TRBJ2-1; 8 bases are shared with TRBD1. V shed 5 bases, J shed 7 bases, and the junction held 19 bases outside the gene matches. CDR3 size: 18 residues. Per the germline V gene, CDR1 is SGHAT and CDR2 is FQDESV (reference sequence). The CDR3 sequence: CASSPPQLDRGLTNEQFF. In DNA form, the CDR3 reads TGTGCCAGCAGCCCTCCGCAACTAGACAGGGGATTAACGAATGAGCAGTTCTTC.

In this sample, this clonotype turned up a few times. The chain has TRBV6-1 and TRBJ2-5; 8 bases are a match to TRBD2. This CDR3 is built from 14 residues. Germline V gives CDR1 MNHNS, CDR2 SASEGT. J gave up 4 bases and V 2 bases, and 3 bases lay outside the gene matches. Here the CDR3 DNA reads TGTGCCAGCAGTGAATCGCTAGCGGGAGAGACCCAGTACTTC. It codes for CASSESLAGETQYF.

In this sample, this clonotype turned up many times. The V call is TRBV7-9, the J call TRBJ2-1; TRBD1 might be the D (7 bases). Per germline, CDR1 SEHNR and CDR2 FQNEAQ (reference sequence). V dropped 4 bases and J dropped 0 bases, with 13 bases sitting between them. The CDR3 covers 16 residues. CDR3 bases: TGTGCCAGCAGCTCCCCAGGGGGGAGCTCCTACAATGAGCAGTTCTTC. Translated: CASSSPGGSSYNEQFF.

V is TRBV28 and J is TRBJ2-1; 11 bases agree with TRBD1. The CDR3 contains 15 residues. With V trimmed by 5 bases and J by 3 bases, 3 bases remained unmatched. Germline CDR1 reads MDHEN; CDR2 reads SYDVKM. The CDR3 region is CASSRDRGDYNEQFF. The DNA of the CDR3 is TGTGCCAGCAGTCGGGACAGGGGGGACTACAATGAGCAGTTCTTC.

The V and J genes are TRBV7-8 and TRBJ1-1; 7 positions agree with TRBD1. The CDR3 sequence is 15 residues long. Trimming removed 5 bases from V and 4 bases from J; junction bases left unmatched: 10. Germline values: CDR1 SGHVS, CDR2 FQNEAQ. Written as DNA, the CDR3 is TGTGCCAGCAGCAAAAAGGGGGCGCGGGGCACTGAAGCTTTCTTT. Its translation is CASSKKGARGTEAFF.

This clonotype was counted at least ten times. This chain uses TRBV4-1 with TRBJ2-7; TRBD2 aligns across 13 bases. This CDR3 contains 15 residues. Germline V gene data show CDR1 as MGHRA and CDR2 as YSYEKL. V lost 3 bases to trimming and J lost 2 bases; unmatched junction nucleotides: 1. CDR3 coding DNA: TGCGCCAGCAGCCACGGGACTAGCGGGACCTACGAGCAGTACTTC. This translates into CASSHGTSGTYEQYF.

DNA for the CDR3: TGCGCCAGCAGCTTGGAGATCCATCACTCTGGAAACACCATATATTTT. The encoded protein is CASSLEIHHSGNTIYF. This chain connects TRBV5-1 to TRBJ1-3; no clear D gene. The CDR3 has 16 residues. The germline V gene has CDR1 SGHRS and CDR2 YFSETQ. With 0 bases removed from V and 0 bases from J, the gap between germline ends came to 10 bases. Looking up the rest from reference TRBV5-1 and TRBJ1-3 gives the full variable domain: KAGVTQTPRYLIKTRGQQVTLSCSPISGHRSVSWYQQTPGQGLQFLFEYFSETQRNKGNFPGRFSGRQFSNSRSEMNVSTLELGDSALYLCASSLEIHHSGNTIYFGEGSWLTVV.

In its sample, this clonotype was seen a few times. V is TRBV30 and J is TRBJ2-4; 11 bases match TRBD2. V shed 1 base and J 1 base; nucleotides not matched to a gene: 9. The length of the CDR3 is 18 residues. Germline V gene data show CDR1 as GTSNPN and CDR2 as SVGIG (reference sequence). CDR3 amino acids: CAWSEGSGRAGAKNIQYF. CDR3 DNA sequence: TGTGCCTGGAGTGAGGGTAGCGGGAGGGCCGGGGCCAAAAACATTCAGTACTTC.

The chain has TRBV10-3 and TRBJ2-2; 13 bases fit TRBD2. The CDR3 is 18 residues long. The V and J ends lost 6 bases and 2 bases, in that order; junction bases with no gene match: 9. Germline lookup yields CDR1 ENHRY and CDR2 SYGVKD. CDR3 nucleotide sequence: TGTGCCATCAGGCCCTCACTAGCGGGAGGGATTAACACCGGGGAGCTGTTTTTT. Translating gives CAIRPSLAGGINTGELFF.

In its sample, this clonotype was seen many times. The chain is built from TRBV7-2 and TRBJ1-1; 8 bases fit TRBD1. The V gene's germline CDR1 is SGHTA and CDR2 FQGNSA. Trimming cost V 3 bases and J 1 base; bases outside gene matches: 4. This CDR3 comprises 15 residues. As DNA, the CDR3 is TGTGCCAGCAGCTTGGGTCAGGGGGCGAACACTGAAGCTTTCTTT. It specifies CASSLGQGANTEAFF.

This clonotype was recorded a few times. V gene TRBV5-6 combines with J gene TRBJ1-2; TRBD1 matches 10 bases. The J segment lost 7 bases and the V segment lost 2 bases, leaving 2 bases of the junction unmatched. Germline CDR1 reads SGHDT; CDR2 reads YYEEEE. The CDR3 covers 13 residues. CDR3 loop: CASSFRTGGGYTF. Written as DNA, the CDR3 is TGTGCCAGCAGCTTTCGGACAGGGGGTGGCTACACCTTC.

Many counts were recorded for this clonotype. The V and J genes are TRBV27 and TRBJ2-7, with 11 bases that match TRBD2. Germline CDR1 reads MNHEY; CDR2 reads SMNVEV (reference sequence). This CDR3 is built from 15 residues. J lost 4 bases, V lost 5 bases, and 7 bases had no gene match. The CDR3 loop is CASSARLAGQYEQYF. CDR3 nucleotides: TGTGCCAGCAGTGCCCGACTAGCGGGACAGTACGAGCAGTACTTC.

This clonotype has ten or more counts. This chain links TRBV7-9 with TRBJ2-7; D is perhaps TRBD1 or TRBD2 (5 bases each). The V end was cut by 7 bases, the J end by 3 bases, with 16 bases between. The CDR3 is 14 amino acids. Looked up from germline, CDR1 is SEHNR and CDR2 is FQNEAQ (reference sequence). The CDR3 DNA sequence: TGTGCCAGCACCGTTTCAGGGCGGGTCTACGAGCAGTACTTC. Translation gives CASTVSGRVYEQYF. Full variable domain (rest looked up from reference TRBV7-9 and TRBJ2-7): DTGVSQNPRHKITKRGQNVTFRCDPISEHNRLYWYRQTLGQGPEFLTYFQNEAQLEKSRLLSDRFSAERPKGSFSTLEIQRTEQGDSAMYLCASTVSGRVYEQYFGPGTRLTVT.

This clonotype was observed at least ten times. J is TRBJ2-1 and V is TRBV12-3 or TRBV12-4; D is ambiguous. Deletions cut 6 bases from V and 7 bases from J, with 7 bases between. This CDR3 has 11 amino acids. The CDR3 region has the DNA TGTGCCAGCAGCTTTAGTAATGAGCAGTTCTTC. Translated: CASSFSNEQFF.

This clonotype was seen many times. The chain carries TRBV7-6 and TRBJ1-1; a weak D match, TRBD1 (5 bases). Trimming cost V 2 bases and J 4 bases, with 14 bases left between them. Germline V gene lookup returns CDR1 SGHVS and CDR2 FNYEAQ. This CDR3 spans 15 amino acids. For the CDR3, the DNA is TGTGCCAGCAGCTTAACGCCAGGGTCGGGCACTGAAGCTTTCTTT. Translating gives CASSLTPGSGTEAFF.

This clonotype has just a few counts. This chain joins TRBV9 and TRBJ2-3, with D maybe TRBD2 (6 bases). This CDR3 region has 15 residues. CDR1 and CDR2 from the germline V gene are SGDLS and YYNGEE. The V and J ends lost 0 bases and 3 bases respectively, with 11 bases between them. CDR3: CASSVAVAGTDTQYF. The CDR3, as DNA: TGTGCCAGCAGCGTAGCTGTGGCGGGGACAGATACGCAGTATTTT.

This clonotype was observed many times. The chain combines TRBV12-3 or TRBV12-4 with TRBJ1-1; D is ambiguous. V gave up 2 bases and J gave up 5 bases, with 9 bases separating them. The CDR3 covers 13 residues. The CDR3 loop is CASSLRDGTEAFF. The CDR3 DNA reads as TGTGCCAGCAGTTTAAGAGACGGGACTGAAGCTTTCTTT.

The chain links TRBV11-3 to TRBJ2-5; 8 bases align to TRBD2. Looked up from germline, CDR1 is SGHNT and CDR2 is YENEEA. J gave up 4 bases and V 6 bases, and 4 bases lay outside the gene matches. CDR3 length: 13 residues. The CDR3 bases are TGTGCCAGCAGTAAGCGGGAGTTAGAGACCCAGTACTTC. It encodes CASSKRELETQYF.

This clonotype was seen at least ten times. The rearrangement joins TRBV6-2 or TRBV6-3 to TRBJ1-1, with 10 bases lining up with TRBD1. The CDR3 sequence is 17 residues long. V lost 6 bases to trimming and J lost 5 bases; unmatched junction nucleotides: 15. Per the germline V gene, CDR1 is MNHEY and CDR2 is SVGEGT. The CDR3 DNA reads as TGTGCCAGCAGCCACCCGGACAGGGGGGCTCGAAGGACTGAAGCTTTCTTT. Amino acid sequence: CASSHPDRGARRTEAFF.

CDR3 sequence (DNA): TGTGCCACCTATACTAGCGGTGATACGCAGTATTTT. It codes for CATYTSGDTQYF. This chain links TRBV2 with TRBJ2-3, with 8 bases matching TRBD2. The CDR3 is 12 amino acids. Germline lookup yields CDR1 SNHLY and CDR2 FYNNEI. J lost 6 bases, V lost 10 bases, and 6 bases had no gene match.

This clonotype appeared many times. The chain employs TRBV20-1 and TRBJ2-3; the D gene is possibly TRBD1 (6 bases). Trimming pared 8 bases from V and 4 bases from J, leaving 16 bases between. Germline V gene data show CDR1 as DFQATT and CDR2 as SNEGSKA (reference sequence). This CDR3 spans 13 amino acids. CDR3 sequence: CSRGTLGPDTQYF. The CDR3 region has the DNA TGCAGTAGAGGGACATTAGGACCAGATACGCAGTATTTT.

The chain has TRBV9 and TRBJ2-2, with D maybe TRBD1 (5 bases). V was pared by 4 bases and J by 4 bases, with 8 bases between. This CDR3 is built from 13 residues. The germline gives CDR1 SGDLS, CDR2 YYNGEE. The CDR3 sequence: CASSTGATGELFF. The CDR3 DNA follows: TGTGCCAGCAGCACAGGAGCCACCGGGGAGCTGTTTTTT.

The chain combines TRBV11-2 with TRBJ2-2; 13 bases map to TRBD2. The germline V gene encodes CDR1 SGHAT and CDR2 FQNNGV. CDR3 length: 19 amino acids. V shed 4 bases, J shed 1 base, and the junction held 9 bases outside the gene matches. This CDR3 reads CASSSWTSGRVGNTGELFF. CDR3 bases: TGTGCCAGCAGCTCCTGGACTAGCGGGAGAGTAGGGAACACCGGGGAGCTGTTTTTT.

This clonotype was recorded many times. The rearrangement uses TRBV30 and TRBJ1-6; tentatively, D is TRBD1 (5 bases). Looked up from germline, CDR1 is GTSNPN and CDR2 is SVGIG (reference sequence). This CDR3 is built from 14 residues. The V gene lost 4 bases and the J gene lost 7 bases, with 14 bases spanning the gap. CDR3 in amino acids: CAWTPGTANSPLHF. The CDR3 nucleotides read TGTGCCTGGACCCCCGGGACCGCCAATTCACCCCTCCACTTT.

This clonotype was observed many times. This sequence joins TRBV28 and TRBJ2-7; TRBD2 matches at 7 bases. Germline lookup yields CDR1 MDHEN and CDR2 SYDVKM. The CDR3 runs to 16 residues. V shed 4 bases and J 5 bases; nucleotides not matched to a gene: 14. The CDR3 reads CASSSASGRETHEQYF. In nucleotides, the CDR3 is TGTGCCAGCAGTTCAGCCTCGGGGCGGGAGACCCACGAGCAGTACTTC.

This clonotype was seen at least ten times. CDR3 residues: CASSGDFTEPAFF. DNA of the CDR3: TGTGCCAGCAGTGGAGACTTTACAGAGCCCGCTTTCTTT. V is TRBV2 and J is TRBJ1-1; D is unclear. The V gene lost 4 bases and the J gene lost 11 bases, with 17 bases spanning the gap. This CDR3 comprises 13 residues. Germline V gene lookup returns CDR1 SNHLY and CDR2 FYNNEI.

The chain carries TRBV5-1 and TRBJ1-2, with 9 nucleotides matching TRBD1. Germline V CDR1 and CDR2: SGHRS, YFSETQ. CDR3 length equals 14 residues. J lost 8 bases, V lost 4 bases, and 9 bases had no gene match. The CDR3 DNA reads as TGCGCCAGCAGCCTTGGGACAGGGAACTGGGGCTACACCTTC. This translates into CASSLGTGNWGYTF.

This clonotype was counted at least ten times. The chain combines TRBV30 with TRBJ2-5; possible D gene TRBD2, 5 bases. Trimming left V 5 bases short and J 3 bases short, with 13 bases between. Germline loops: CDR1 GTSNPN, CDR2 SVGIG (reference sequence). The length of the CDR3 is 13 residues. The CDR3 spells CAWVEGTEETQYF. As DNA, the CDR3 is TGTGCCTGGGTTGAGGGTACTGAAGAGACCCAGTACTTC.

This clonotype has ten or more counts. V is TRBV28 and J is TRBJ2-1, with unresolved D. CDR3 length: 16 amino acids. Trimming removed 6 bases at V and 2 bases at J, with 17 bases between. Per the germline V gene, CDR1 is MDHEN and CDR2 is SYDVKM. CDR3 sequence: CASSSSRLATYNEQFF. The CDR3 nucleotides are TGTGCCAGCAGCTCCTCCAGGCTCGCCACCTACAATGAGCAGTTCTTC.

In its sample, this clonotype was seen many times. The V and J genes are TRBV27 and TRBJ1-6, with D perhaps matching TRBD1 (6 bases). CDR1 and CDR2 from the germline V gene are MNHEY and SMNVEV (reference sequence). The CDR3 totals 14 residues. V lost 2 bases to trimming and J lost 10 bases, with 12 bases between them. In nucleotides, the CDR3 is TGTGCCAGCAGTTTAATGGGGGACAAATCACCCCTCCACTTT. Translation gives CASSLMGDKSPLHF.

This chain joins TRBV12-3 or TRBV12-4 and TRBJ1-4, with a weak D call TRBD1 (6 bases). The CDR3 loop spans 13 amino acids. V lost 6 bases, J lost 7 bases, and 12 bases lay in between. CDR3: CASRGTISEKLFF. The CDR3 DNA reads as TGTGCCAGCAGGGGGACAATTAGTGAAAAACTGTTTTTT.